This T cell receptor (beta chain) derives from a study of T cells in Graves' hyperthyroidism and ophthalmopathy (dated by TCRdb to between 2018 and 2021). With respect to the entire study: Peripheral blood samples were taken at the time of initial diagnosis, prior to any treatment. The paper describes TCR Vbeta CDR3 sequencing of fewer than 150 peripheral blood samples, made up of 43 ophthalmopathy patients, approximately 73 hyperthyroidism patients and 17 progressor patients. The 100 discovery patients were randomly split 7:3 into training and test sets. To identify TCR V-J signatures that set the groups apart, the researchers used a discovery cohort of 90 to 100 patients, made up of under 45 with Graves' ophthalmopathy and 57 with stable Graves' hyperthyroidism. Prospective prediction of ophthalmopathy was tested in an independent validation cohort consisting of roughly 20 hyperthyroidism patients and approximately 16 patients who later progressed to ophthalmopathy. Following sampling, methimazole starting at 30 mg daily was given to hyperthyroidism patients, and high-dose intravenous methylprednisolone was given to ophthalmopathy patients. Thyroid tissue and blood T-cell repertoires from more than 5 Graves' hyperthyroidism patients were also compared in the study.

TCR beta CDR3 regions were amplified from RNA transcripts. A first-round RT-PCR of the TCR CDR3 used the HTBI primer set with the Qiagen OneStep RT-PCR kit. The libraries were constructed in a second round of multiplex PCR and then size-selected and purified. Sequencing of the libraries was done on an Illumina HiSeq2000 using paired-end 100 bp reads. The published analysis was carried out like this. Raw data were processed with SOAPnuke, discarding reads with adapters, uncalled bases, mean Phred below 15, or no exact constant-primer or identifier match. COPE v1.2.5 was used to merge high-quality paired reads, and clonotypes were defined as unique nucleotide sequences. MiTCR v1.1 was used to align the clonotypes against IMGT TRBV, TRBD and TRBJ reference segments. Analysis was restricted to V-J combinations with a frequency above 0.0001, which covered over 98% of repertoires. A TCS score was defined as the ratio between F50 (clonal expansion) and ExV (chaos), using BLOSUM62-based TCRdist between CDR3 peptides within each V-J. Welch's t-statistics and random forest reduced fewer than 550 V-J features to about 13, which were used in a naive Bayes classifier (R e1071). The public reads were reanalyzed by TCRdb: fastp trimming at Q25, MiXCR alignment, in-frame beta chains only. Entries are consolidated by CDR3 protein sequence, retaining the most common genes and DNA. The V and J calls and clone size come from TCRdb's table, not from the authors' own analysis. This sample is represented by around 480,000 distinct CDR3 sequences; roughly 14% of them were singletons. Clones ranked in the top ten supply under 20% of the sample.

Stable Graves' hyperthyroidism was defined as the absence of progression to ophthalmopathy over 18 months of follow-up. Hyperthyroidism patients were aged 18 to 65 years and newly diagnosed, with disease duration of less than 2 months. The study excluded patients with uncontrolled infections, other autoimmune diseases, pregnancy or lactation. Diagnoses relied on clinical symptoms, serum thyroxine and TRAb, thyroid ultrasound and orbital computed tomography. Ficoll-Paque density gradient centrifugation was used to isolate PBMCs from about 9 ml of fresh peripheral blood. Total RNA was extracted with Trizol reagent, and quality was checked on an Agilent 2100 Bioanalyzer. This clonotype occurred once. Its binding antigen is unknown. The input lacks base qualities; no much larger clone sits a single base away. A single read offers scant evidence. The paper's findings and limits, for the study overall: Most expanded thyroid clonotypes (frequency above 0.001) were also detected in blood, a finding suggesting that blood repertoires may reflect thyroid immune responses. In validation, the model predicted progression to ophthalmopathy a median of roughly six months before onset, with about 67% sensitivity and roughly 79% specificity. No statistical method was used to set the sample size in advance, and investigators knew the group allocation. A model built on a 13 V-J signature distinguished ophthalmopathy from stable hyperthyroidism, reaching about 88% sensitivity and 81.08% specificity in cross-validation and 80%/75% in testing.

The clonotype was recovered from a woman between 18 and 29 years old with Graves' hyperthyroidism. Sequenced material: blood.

The sequenced DNA is TGTGCCAGTAGTATCGGGACAGGCAAGGGCGCAGATACGCAGTATTTT. Its protein product is CASSIGTGKGADTQYF. Here the chain combines TRBV19 and TRBJ2-3; 8 bases in the junction line up with TRBD1. Reading from cysteine to phenylalanine, the CDR3 counts 16 amino acids. Of all the DNA, just the CDR3 is kept, 48 bases in frame from base 1. For this chain, trimming is 3 bases at the V end and 4 bases at the J end, and the number of junction bases without a gene match is 9. Taken from the germline V gene (reference sequence), the CDR1 and CDR2 loops are LNHDA and SQIVND.